Below, 25 T cell receptor beta chains from the same sample are listed, as sequenced in a study of blood T cell repertoires in COVID-19. Using immunoSEQ multiplex PCR, the repertoire was profiled, and TCRdb retains in-frame clones only, with some absent. The data contain about 260,000 clones, about 86% of them seen just once; the ten biggest clones take up approximately 4.3%. Sequenced input: PBMCs or T cells enriched from blood (not recorded which). The receptors were gathered from a young man with acute COVID-19.

This clone was counted once. This rearrangement joins TRBV30 to TRBJ1-1; no reliable D call. Germline-derived CDR1 and CDR2 are GTSNPN and SVGIG (reference sequence). The CDR3 loop spans 12 amino acids. Trimming removed 4 bases at V and 4 bases at J, with 10 bases between. This CDR3 reads CAWTTIATEAFF. CDR3 coding DNA: TGTGCCTGGACAACCATAGCCACTGAAGCTTTCTTT. The full variable domain, completed using reference TRBV30 and TRBJ1-1, is SQTIHQWPATLVQPVGSPLSLECTVEGTSNPNLYWYRQAAGRGLQLLFYSVGIGQISSEVPQNLSASRPQDRQFILSSKKLLLSDSGFYLCAWTTIATEAFFGQGTRLTVV.

The chain carries TRBV6-5 and TRBJ2-1; the D gene is possibly TRBD1 (6 bases). V was trimmed by 6 bases and J by 1 base, leaving 7 bases between them. CDR3 length: 13 residues. Germline V gene data show CDR1 as MNHEY and CDR2 as SVGAGI. Written as DNA, the CDR3 is TGTGCCAGCAGCCAGGGGTCCTACAATGAGCAGTTCTTC. Translating gives CASSQGSYNEQFF.

This clone was recorded only once. The chain is built from TRBV11-3 and TRBJ2-1; 13 bases line up with TRBD2. Unmatched junction bases numbered 8, after V lost 6 bases and J lost 9 bases. This CDR3 has 15 amino acids. Germline loops: CDR1 SGHNT, CDR2 YENEEA. CDR3 DNA sequence: TGTGCCAGCAGTTCTACTAGCGGGAGGGCCTTTGAGCAGTTCTTC. Its translation is CASSSTSGRAFEQFF.

The J gene is TRBJ1-1, the V gene TRBV11-3; possible D gene TRBD1, 5 bases. CDR1 SGHNT and CDR2 YENEEA come from the germline V gene. The CDR3 is made up of 15 amino acids. V lost 5 bases, J lost 11 bases, and 24 bases lay in between. CDR3 bases: TGTGCCAGCAGCCCCGCCCCGACAGCTACCGTGGTTGCTTTCTTT. It yields the protein CASSPAPTATVVAFF.

V is TRBV11-2 and J is TRBJ2-3, with 7 bases matching TRBD1. With V trimmed by 0 bases and J by 3 bases, 15 bases remained unmatched. The CDR3 spans 19 residues. Germline CDR1 SGHAT, CDR2 FQNNGV. CDR3 coding DNA: TGTGCCAGCAGCTTAGATCTGGTGCTGGTTGAGGGGGCTACAGATACGCAGTATTTT. It yields the protein CASSLDLVLVEGATDTQYF.

V and J are TRBV24-1 and TRBJ2-2; a weak D match, TRBD1 (5 bases). The CDR3 runs 15 residues. V was cut by 0 bases and J by 7 bases, with 11 bases left in between. CDR1 KGHDR and CDR2 SFDVKD come from the germline V gene. CDR3 sequence (DNA): TGTGCCACCAGTGATTTGAAAGGGGATAGCGGGGAGCTGTTTTTT. Translating gives CATSDLKGDSGELFF.

DNA of the CDR3: TGTGCCAGCAGCGCCGGGACTAGCTGGGATGAGCAGTTCTTC. This translates into CASSAGTSWDEQFF. The chain carries TRBV7-6 and TRBJ2-1, with 9 bases identical to TRBD2. This CDR3 region has 14 residues. The germline gives CDR1 SGHVS, CDR2 FNYEAQ. V trimming: 5 bases; J trimming: 8 bases; junction bases outside the gene matches: 7. Drawing the rest from reference TRBV7-6 and TRBJ2-1, the complete variable domain is GAGVSQSPRYKVTKRGQDVALRCDPISGHVSLYWYRQALGQGPEFLTYFNYEAQQDKSGLPNDRFSAERPEGSISTLTIQRTEQRDSAMYRCASSAGTSWDEQFFGPGTRLTVL.

The chain links TRBV5-4 to TRBJ2-7; TRBD2 agrees at 7 bases. The V segment lost 1 base and the J segment 0 bases; nucleotides outside the gene matches: 10. The CDR3 runs to 17 residues. Looked up from germline, CDR1 is SGHNT and CDR2 is YYREEE (reference sequence). CDR3 loop: CASSLFLAGKISYEQYV. CDR3 DNA sequence: TGTGCCAGCAGCTTGTTCTTAGCGGGTAAGATCTCCTACGAGCAGTACGTC.

The rearrangement links TRBV3-1 (or the pseudogene TRBV3-2) to TRBJ2-1; 12 nucleotides agree with TRBD2. There are 15 residues in the CDR3. CDR1 is LGHDT, CDR2 YNNKEL, per germline (reference sequence). V was clipped by 6 bases and J by 10 bases; unmatched bases: 10. In nucleotides, the CDR3 is TGTGCCAGCAGTCCGAGTCTAGCGGGGGGGCAGGAGCAGTTCTTC. This translates into CASSPSLAGGQEQFF.

This rearrangement joins TRBV6-4 to TRBJ2-1; 9 nucleotides align to TRBD2. Trimming took 10 bases from V and 0 from J; bases not matched to a gene: 7. This CDR3 has 15 residues. CDR1 and CDR2 from the germline V gene are MRHNA and SNTAGT. CDR3 sequence: CATSQLAGSYNEQFF. The CDR3 DNA sequence: TGTGCCACCTCCCAACTAGCGGGCTCCTACAATGAGCAGTTCTTC.

The rearrangement joins TRBV27 to TRBJ1-6; D is ambiguous. Trimming removed 6 bases from V and 10 bases from J, with 7 bases in between. The CDR3 is made up of 11 amino acids. The germline V gene encodes CDR1 MNHEY and CDR2 SMNVEV (reference sequence). This CDR3 reads CASSLSSPLHF. In DNA, the CDR3 is TGTGCCAGCAGCCTATCATCACCCCTCCACTTT.

The chain combines TRBV29-1 with TRBJ2-3; 9 bases map to TRBD1. V lost 6 bases to trimming and J lost 1 base; unmatched junction nucleotides: 5. Germline V gene sequence: CDR1 SQVTM, CDR2 ANQGSEA. There are 14 residues in the CDR3. The CDR3: CSVDRDRGTDTQYF. The CDR3 nucleotides are TGCAGCGTCGACCGGGACAGGGGCACAGATACGCAGTATTTT.

CDR3 protein: CASSEPGTANYGYTF. The CDR3, as DNA: TGTGCCAGCAGTGAGCCCGGGACAGCGAACTATGGCTACACCTTC. The J gene is TRBJ1-2, the V gene TRBV25-1, with TRBD1 identical over 7 bases. The J segment lost 2 bases and the V segment lost 3 bases, leaving 6 bases of the junction unmatched. This CDR3 spans 15 amino acids. Germline assignment: CDR1 MGHDK and CDR2 SYGVNS.

This clone has a handful of counts. The chain is built from TRBV4-3 and TRBJ2-2; 7 bases match TRBD2. This CDR3 has 16 residues. V dropped 0 bases and J dropped 0; count of bases not matched to a gene: 1. The germline V gene encodes CDR1 LGHNA and CDR2 YSLEER. DNA for the CDR3: TGCGCCAGCAGCCAAGAGGGGACTACGAACACCGGGGAGCTGTTTTTT. Protein: CASSQEGTTNTGELFF.

On this clone: At one end, the junction sequence differs from germline, possibly due to a read error. The genes are TRBV5-1 and TRBJ2-2, with TRBD1 identical over 7 bases. This CDR3 is 15 amino acids long. Germline CDR1 is SGHRS and CDR2 is YFSETQ. This CDR3 is CASSLLDRSTGELFF. The CDR3 region has the DNA TGTGCCAGCAGCTTGCTGGACAGGTCGACCGGGGAGCTGTTTTTT.

This clone is a singleton in its sample. The genes are TRBV6-1 and TRBJ1-5; 7 bases are shared with TRBD1. The CDR3 covers 15 residues. Germline V gives CDR1 MNHNS, CDR2 SASEGT. Trimming at V came to 1 base and at J to 3 bases, leaving 3 bases not matched to a gene. This CDR3 reads CASSEGTGVNQPQHF. In DNA, the CDR3 is TGTGCCAGCAGTGAAGGGACAGGCGTCAATCAGCCCCAGCATTTT.

V usage is TRBV6-1 and J usage is TRBJ1-2; TRBD1 matches at 8 bases. The CDR3 sequence is 12 residues long. V lost 3 bases and J lost 6; bases outside the gene matches: 0. Per germline, CDR1 MNHNS and CDR2 SASEGT. This CDR3 reads CASSETGDGYTF. CDR3 sequence (DNA): TGTGCCAGCAGTGAGACAGGGGATGGCTACACCTTC.

V gene TRBV29-1 combines with J gene TRBJ2-1; D ambiguous. The germline V and J ends were trimmed by 4 bases and 8 bases, with 12 bases remaining between them. The CDR3 has 12 residues. The germline gives CDR1 SQVTM, CDR2 ANQGSEA. CDR3 nucleotides: TGCAGCGTTGGAGGTTTAGAATATGAGCAGTTCTTC. This encodes CSVGGLEYEQFF.

Comment on this clone: One end of the junction varies from germline; a read error may be responsible. The chain uses TRBV7-9 and TRBJ2-1; D remains unclear. The CDR3 covers 13 residues. Germline CDR1 reads SEHNR; CDR2 reads FQNEAQ (reference sequence). CDR3 in DNA: TGTGCCAGCAGGTCGGGTTCCTCCAATGAGCAGTTCTTC. This codes for CASRSGSSNEQFF.

This sequence joins TRBV5-4 and TRBJ1-6; D perhaps matches TRBD1 (6 bases). The CDR3 totals 15 residues. Germline CDR1 reads SGHNT; CDR2 reads YYREEE (reference sequence). Between the trimmed V and J ends, which lost 3 bases and 9 bases, there was a span of 16 bases. CDR3 coding DNA: TGTGCCAGCAGCTCTCAACGGACAGTTGTTTCACCCCTCCACTTT. Translating gives CASSSQRTVVSPLHF.

There are a few counts of this clone. The chain joins TRBV2 to TRBJ2-3, with 13 bases that match TRBD2. V dropped 6 bases and J dropped 13; count of bases not matched to a gene: 4. CDR3 length: 12 amino acids. CDR1 is SNHLY, CDR2 FYNNEI, per germline. The CDR3 reads CASSQLAGGKYF. Here the CDR3 DNA reads TGTGCCAGCAGCCAACTAGCGGGGGGGAAGTATTTT.

This clone was seen more than once but under ten times. The chain carries TRBV7-9 and TRBJ2-5; the D is unclear. This CDR3 is 17 amino acids long. Trimming shortened V by 0 bases and J by 0 bases, and 14 bases separated the two germline ends. Looked up from germline, CDR1 is SEHNR and CDR2 is FQNEAQ (reference sequence). CDR3 sequence (DNA): TGTGCCAGCAGCTTAGCTAGCCGACGGATGTACCAAGAGACCCAGTACTTC. Its protein is CASSLASRRMYQETQYF.

The chain links TRBV29-1 to TRBJ2-7, with 9 positions matching TRBD1. Losses at the gene ends were 8 bases for V and 5 bases for J; bases not matched to a gene: 10. The CDR3 is 13 residues long. Germline-derived CDR1 and CDR2 are SQVTM and ANQGSEA. The CDR3 DNA reads as TGCAGCCTCCTCATGGGACAGGGTGACGAGCAGTACGTC. Protein sequence: CSLLMGQGDEQYV.

This clone was seen a single time. V gene TRBV6-5 combines with J gene TRBJ2-2, with D possibly TRBD1 on 6 matching bases. Germline CDR1 reads MNHEY; CDR2 reads SVGAGI. Trimming took 0 bases from V and 7 from J, leaving 15 bases between them. The CDR3 loop spans 16 amino acids. In DNA form, the CDR3 reads TGTGCCAGCAGTTACTCCGTTAACAGGGTCGGCGGGGAGCTGTTTTTT. Translated: CASSYSVNRVGGELFF.

This clone was observed a few times. The rearrangement uses TRBV25-1 and TRBJ2-1; 7 nucleotides line up with TRBD1. After removal of 4 bases from V and 9 bases from J, the junction contained 9 bases not matched to a gene. CDR1 MGHDK and CDR2 SYGVNS come from the germline V gene. The CDR3 is 14 residues long. The CDR3 DNA sequence: TGTGCCAGCAGTGCGACAGGGAGTGGACCTGAGCAGTTCTTC. This gives the protein CASSATGSGPEQFF.